Reported below is one T cell receptor beta chain. No antigen is known for it. CDR3 size: 15 residues. The V and J ends lost 3 bases and 2 bases, in that order; junction bases with no gene match: 5. Germline CDR1 is MNHEY and CDR2 is SMNVEV (reference sequence). This record comes from a study of CD8+ T cells in alopecia areata. Sorted populations comprised CD4+ and CD8+ T cells obtained from PBMCs. General observations from the study: Especially in alopecia totalis/universalis, lesional scalp showed greater clonality than normal scalp did.

Sequencing used cDNA as its template, made by extracting RNA and reverse transcribing it. Sequencing was performed with immunoSEQ multiplex PCR; in TCRdb, only in-frame clones are kept and a portion is missing. The sample lists some 160,000 clones, 62% occurring once. The source of this sequence is a human donor in good health. The chain links TRBV27 to TRBJ2-3, with TRBD2 matching 7 bases. Sequenced: CD8+ T cells sorted from blood. The CDR3 loop reads CASSFGTTNTDTQYF. CDR3 DNA sequence: TGTGCCAGCAGTTTTGGGACTACTAACACAGATACGCAGTATTTT.